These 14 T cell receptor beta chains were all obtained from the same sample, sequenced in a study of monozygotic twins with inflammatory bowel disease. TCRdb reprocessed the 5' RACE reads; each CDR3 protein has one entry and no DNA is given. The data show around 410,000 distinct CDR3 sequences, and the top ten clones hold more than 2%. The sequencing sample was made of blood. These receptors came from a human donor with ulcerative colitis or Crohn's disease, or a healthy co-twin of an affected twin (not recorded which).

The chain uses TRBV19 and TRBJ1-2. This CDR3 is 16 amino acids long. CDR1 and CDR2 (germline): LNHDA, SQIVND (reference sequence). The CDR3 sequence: CASSIAAGGMAYGYTF.

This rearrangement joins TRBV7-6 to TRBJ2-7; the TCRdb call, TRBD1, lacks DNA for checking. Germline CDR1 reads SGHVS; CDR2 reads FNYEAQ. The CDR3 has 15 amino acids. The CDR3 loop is CASSLAGQGALEQYF.

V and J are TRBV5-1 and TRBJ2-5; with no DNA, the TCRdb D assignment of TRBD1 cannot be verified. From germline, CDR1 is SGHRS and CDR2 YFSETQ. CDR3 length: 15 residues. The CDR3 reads CASSLGSGRGKTQYF.

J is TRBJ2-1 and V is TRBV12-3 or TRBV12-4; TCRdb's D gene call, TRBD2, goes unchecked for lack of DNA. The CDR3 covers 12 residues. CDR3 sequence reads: CASSPSLDEQFF.

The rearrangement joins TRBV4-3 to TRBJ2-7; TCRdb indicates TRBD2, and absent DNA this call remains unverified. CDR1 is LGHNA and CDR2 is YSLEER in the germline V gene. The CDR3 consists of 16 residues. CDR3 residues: CASSQSSRGPGYEQYF.

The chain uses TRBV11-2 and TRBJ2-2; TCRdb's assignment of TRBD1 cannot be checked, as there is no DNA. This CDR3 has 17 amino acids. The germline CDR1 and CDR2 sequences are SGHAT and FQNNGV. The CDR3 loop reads CASSLGGGAANTGELFF.

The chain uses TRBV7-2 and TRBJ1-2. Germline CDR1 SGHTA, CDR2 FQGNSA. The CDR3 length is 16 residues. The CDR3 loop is CASSLSIANHNYGYTF.

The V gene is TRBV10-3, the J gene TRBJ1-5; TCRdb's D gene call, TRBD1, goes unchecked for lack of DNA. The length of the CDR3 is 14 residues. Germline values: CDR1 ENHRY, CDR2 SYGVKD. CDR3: CAIAGGTGNQPQHF.

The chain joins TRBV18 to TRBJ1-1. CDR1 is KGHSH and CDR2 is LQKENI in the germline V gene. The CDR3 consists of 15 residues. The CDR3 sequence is CASSPQAALNTEAFF.

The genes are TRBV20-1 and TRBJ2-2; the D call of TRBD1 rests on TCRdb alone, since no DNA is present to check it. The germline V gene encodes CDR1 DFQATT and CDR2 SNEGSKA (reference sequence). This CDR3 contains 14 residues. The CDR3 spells CSARGAAGAGELFF.

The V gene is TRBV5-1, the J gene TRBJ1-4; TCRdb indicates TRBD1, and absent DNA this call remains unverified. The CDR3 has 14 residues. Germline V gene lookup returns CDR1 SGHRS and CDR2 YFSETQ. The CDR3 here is CASSLTLGGEKLFF.

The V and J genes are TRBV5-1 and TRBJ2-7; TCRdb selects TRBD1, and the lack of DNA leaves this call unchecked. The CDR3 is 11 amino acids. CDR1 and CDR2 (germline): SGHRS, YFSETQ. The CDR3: CASSFTGEQYF. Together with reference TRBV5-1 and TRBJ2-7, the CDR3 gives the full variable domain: KAGVTQTPRYLIKTRGQQVTLSCSPISGHRSVSWYQQTPGQGLQFLFEYFSETQRNKGNFPGRFSGRQFSNSRSEMNVSTLELGDSALYLCASSFTGEQYFGPGTRLTVT.

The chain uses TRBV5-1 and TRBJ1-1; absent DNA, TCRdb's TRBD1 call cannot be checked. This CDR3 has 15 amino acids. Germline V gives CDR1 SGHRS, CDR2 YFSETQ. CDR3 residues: CASSLDPGDATEAFF.

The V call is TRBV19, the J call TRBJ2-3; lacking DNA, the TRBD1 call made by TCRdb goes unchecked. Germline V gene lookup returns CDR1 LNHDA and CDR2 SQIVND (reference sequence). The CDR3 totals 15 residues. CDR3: CASSRTGAWTDTQYF.